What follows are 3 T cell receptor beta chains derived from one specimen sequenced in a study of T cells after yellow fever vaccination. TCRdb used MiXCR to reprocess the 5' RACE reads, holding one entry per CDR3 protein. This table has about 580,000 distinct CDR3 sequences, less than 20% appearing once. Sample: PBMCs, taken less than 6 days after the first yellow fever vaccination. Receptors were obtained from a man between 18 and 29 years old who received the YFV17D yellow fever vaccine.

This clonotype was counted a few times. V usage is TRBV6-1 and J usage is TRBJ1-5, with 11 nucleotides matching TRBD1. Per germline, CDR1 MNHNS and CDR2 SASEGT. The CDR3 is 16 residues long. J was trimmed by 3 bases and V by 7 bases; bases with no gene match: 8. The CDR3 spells CASNPSDRGLNQPQHF. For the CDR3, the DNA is TGTGCCAGCAACCCTTCGGACAGGGGGCTCAATCAGCCCCAGCATTTT.

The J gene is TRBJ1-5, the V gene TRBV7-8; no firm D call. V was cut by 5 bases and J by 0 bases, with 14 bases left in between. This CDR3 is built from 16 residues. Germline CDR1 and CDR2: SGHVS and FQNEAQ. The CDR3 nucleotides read TGTGCCAGCAGCCCATACGCGGTAAATAGCAATCAGCCCCAGCATTTT. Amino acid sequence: CASSPYAVNSNQPQHF.

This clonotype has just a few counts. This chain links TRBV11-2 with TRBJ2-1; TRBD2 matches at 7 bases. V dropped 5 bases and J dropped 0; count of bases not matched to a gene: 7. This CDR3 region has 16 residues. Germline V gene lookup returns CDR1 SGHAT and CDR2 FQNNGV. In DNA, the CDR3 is TGTGCCAGCAGCCTGGGGGAGGGCAACTCCTACAATGAGCAGTTCTTC. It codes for CASSLGEGNSYNEQFF.